Listed here are 32 T cell receptor beta chains from one sample, sequenced in a study of shared clonotypes between healthy human individuals (dated by TCRdb to 2019 to 2021). The library relied on the immunoSEQ multiplex PCR assay. This immuneACCESS table, as held by TCRdb, lists in-frame sequences with V and J called but not all clones. Of the missing ones, under half trace to an unresolved V gene in checked studies; the others have no known cause. The table for this sample lists approximately 2,000,000 clones; 80% to 95% of them were counted only once. Jointly, the top ten make up approximately 0.4% of the sample. Material for sequencing was naive CD4+ T cells from PBMCs. Taken with the paper, the label for cell subset or site translates to: CD45RA+ positively selected. The receptors were sampled from a man between 18 and 35 years old in good health. Some clones in this sample may be carry-over from other donors' samples.

In this sample, this clone turned up once. The chain links TRBV30 to TRBJ1-1; D perhaps matches TRBD1 (5 bases). CDR3 length: 11 amino acids. The ends were cut back, 8 bases at V and 8 bases at J, with 15 bases in the middle. In germline, CDR1 is GTSNPN, CDR2 SVGIG (reference sequence). The CDR3 DNA follows: TGTGCCGCGGGGGTCGGGGACGAAGCTTTCTTT. Residues: CAAGVGDEAFF. Complete variable domain (other parts from reference TRBV30 and TRBJ1-1): SQTIHQWPATLVQPVGSPLSLECTVEGTSNPNLYWYRQAAGRGLQLLFYSVGIGQISSEVPQNLSASRPQDRQFILSSKKLLLSDSGFYLCAAGVGDEAFFGQGTRLTVV.

This chain joins TRBV5-6 and TRBJ2-2; TRBD2 is a possible D gene (6 bases). Between the trimmed V and J ends, which lost 3 bases and 3 bases, there was a span of 18 bases. There are 17 residues in the CDR3. Per the germline V gene, CDR1 is SGHDT and CDR2 is YYEEEE. The CDR3: CASSYNGGRWYTGELFF. The CDR3 DNA sequence: TGTGCCAGCAGCTATAATGGGGGGAGATGGTACACCGGGGAGCTGTTTTTT.

This clone occurred once. The chain uses TRBV9 and TRBJ2-3; the match to TRBD2 covers 9 bases. Germline CDR1 is SGDLS and CDR2 is YYNGEE. V lost 4 bases and J lost 4; bases outside the gene matches: 10. This CDR3 spans 16 amino acids. The CDR3 bases are TGTGCCAGCAGCCCCCGGCCTAGCGGGAATGCAGATACGCAGTATTTT. Translated, it gives CASSPRPSGNADTQYF.

V usage is TRBV4-1 and J usage is TRBJ2-7; D remains ambiguous. Germline CDR1 is MGHRA and CDR2 is YSYEKL. The germline V and J ends were trimmed by 5 bases and 2 bases, with 16 bases remaining between them. CDR3 length equals 15 residues. The CDR3 loop reads CASSYTLLTPYEQYF. CDR3 DNA: TGCGCCAGCAGCTATACCCTACTCACTCCCTACGAGCAGTACTTC.

The rearrangement links TRBV25-1 to TRBJ2-5; 9 bases agree with TRBD1. Germline CDR1 reads MGHDK; CDR2 reads SYGVNS. Germline trimming cut 1 base from V and 2 bases from J; bases unmatched to any gene: 8. This CDR3 is built from 17 residues. The CDR3 DNA reads as TGTGCCAGCAGTGAATTTGGGACAGGGCGCAATCAAGAGACCCAGTACTTC. Translating gives CASSEFGTGRNQETQYF.

This clone was recorded only once. The chain uses TRBV15 and TRBJ2-2; D might be TRBD2 (6 bases). V was clipped by 5 bases and J by 7 bases, with 17 bases between them. This CDR3 spans 15 amino acids. Germline assignment: CDR1 LNHNV and CDR2 YYDKDF (reference sequence). The chain's CDR3 is CATSRSGRYHGELFF. In DNA, the CDR3 is TGTGCCACCAGCCGCTCAGGGAGGTATCACGGGGAGCTGTTTTTT.

V usage is TRBV6-6 and J usage is TRBJ1-5; a weak D match, TRBD1 (5 bases). This CDR3 region has 14 residues. Germline V gene lookup returns CDR1 MNHNY and CDR2 SVGAGI (reference sequence). Trimming stripped 9 bases from V and 2 bases from J, with 14 bases between. The DNA for the CDR3 is TGTGCCAGTAAAGCCAGGGTTGGCAATCAGCCCCAGCATTTT. Translating gives CASKARVGNQPQHF.

The rearrangement uses TRBV7-2 and TRBJ1-5; no firm D call. Germline CDR1 SGHTA, CDR2 FQGNSA. This CDR3 region has 12 residues. Trimming took off 6 bases at V and 8 bases at J, with 11 bases between the two ends. As DNA, the CDR3 is TGTGCCAGCAGTCTCTCCGGAGAGCCCCAGCATTTT. As protein: CASSLSGEPQHF. Full variable domain (rest looked up from reference TRBV7-2 and TRBJ1-5): GAGVSQSPSNKVTEKGKDVELRCDPISGHTALYWYRQSLGQGLEFLIYFQGNSAPDKSGLPSDRFSAERTGGSVSTLTIQRTQQEDSAVYLCASSLSGEPQHFGDGTRLSIL.

The V gene is TRBV2, the J gene TRBJ1-2; D is undetermined. The CDR3 runs 14 residues. V was cut by 6 bases and J by 2 bases, with 13 bases left in between. From germline, CDR1 is SNHLY and CDR2 FYNNEI. CDR3: CASREQRVNYGYTF. CDR3 coding DNA: TGTGCCAGCAGAGAGCAAAGGGTCAACTATGGCTACACCTTC.

The V call is TRBV5-4, the J call TRBJ1-2; D not certain. Trimming stripped 5 bases from V and 0 bases from J, with 14 bases between. This CDR3 region has 15 residues. CDR1 and CDR2 from the germline V gene are SGHNT and YYREEE (reference sequence). This CDR3 reads CASRKSGEANYGYTF. The DNA of the CDR3 is TGTGCCAGCAGGAAGAGTGGCGAAGCTAACTATGGCTACACCTTC.

V gene TRBV5-4 combines with J gene TRBJ2-1; 7 bases agree with TRBD2. The CDR3 runs 12 residues. Trimming cost V 4 bases and J 10 bases; bases outside gene matches: 5. CDR1 and CDR2 from the germline V gene are SGHNT and YYREEE (reference sequence). CDR3 in DNA: TGTGCCAGCAGCATTACTAGCGTCGAGCAGTTCTTC. Residues: CASSITSVEQFF. Drawing the rest from reference TRBV5-4 and TRBJ2-1, the complete variable domain is ETGVTQSPTHLIKTRGQQVTLRCSSQSGHNTVSWYQQALGQGPQFIFQYYREEENGRGNFPPRFSGLQFPNYSSELNVNALELDDSALYLCASSITSVEQFFGPGTRLTVL.

The chain couples TRBV6-1 to TRBJ2-7; 8 nucleotides match TRBD2. From germline, CDR1 is MNHNS and CDR2 SASEGT. J lost 0 bases, V lost 3 bases, and 10 bases had no gene match. This CDR3 contains 17 residues. In nucleotides, the CDR3 is TGTGCCAGCAGTGAGCCGGGGGGGGGTCCCCTCTCCTACGAGCAGTACTTC. It translates to CASSEPGGGPLSYEQYF.

This clone was picked up one time. Germline and junction disagree at one end, which may indicate a read error. The chain employs TRBV20-1 and TRBJ2-5; D gene unclear. The CDR3 has 11 amino acids. Per germline, CDR1 DFQATT and CDR2 SNEGSKA (reference sequence). Here the CDR3 reads CSANNQETQYF. The CDR3 region has the DNA TGCAGTGCTAACAACCAGGAGACCCAGTACTTC.

V is TRBV7-6 and J is TRBJ2-7; 8 positions match TRBD1. Germline CDR1 is SGHVS and CDR2 is FNYEAQ. The junction had 8 bases not matched to a gene; V was cut back by 5 bases and J by 5 bases. CDR3 length: 14 residues. This CDR3 reads CASSPNRGWNEQYF. CDR3 DNA sequence: TGTGCCAGCAGCCCGAACAGGGGGTGGAACGAGCAGTACTTC.

A single count supports this clone. The CDR3 region is CASKASGYTDTQYF. The DNA for the CDR3 is TGTGCCAGCAAAGCTAGCGGGTACACAGATACGCAGTATTTT. The genes are TRBV28 and TRBJ2-3; 8 nucleotides line up with TRBD2. CDR1 is MDHEN and CDR2 is SYDVKM in the germline V gene. CDR3 length equals 14 residues. V shed 7 bases and J 2 bases; nucleotides not matched to a gene: 5.

V gene TRBV29-1 combines with J gene TRBJ1-1, with 10 bases that match TRBD1. This CDR3 is 13 amino acids long. The germline V gene has CDR1 SQVTM and CDR2 ANQGSEA. The V gene end was trimmed by 6 bases and the J gene end by 6 bases; junction bases not matched to a gene: 7. In nucleotides, the CDR3 is TGCAGCGTAACCGGGACAGGGGACGCTGAAGCTTTCTTT. Translated: CSVTGTGDAEAFF.

On this clone itself: Within the sample, other DNA sequences also encode this same CDR3. The chain uses TRBV28 and TRBJ1-2, with TRBD1 as a possible D gene (5 bases). This CDR3 is built from 13 residues. Germline loops: CDR1 MDHEN, CDR2 SYDVKM. With 2 bases removed from V and 4 bases from J, the gap between germline ends came to 8 bases. CDR3 loop: CASSLPRGYGYTF. CDR3 DNA sequence: TGTGCCAGCAGTTTACCGAGGGGCTATGGCTACACCTTC.

The V call is TRBV29-1, the J call TRBJ2-3; D is ambiguous. Trimming shortened V by 4 bases and J by 0 bases, and 11 bases separated the two germline ends. This CDR3 spans 14 amino acids. Germline V gene sequence: CDR1 SQVTM, CDR2 ANQGSEA. CDR3: CSVVWVLSTDTQYF. For the CDR3, the DNA is TGCAGCGTTGTATGGGTCCTAAGCACAGATACGCAGTATTTT.

J is TRBJ2-3 and V is TRBV5-1, with D possibly matching TRBD2 (5 bases). CDR3 length equals 15 residues. Germline CDR1 SGHRS, CDR2 YFSETQ. The germline V and J ends were trimmed by 4 bases and 2 bases, with 14 bases remaining between them. DNA of the CDR3: TGCGCCAGCAGCCGCCCCGACGGGGACACAGATACGCAGTATTTT. Encoded protein: CASSRPDGDTDTQYF.

The chain carries TRBV14 and TRBJ1-2, with TRBD1 matching 8 bases. The CDR3 is made up of 15 amino acids. Germline CDR1 is SGHDN and CDR2 is FVKESK. The V segment lost 0 bases and the J segment 5 bases; nucleotides outside the gene matches: 5. Written as DNA, the CDR3 is TGTGCCAGCAGCCAAGACGGGACAGGTTTTTATGGCTACACCTTC. As protein: CASSQDGTGFYGYTF.

The chain combines TRBV30 with TRBJ1-6; a weak D match, TRBD1 (5 bases). The germline V and J ends were trimmed by 6 bases and 8 bases, with 20 bases remaining between them. The CDR3 sequence is 15 residues long. Germline V gene data show CDR1 as GTSNPN and CDR2 as SVGIG (reference sequence). The CDR3: CACALLGRGDSPLHF. The CDR3, as DNA: TGTGCCTGTGCCTTGCTTGGGAGAGGGGATTCACCCCTCCACTTT.

The V call is TRBV29-1, the J call TRBJ1-1; the D gene is possibly TRBD1 (6 bases). Trimming stripped 4 bases from V and 2 bases from J, with 14 bases between. In germline, CDR1 is SQVTM, CDR2 ANQGSEA. The CDR3 covers 14 residues. This CDR3 reads CSVGVWTDNTEAFF. CDR3 nucleotide sequence: TGCAGCGTTGGAGTATGGACAGACAACACTGAAGCTTTCTTT.

The chain recombines TRBV5-1 with TRBJ2-3; no clear D gene. The CDR3 contains 12 residues. The V end lost 4 bases, the J end lost 2 bases, and 5 bases lay between the germline ends. Germline CDR1 and CDR2: SGHRS and YFSETQ. CDR3 DNA sequence: TGCGCCAGCAGCACCAACACAGATACGCAGTATTTT. Translated: CASSTNTDTQYF.

A word on this clone: Other nucleotide sequences in the sample specify the same CDR3. The V call is TRBV7-9, the J call TRBJ2-2, with a tentative D call TRBD1 (6 bases). Looked up from germline, CDR1 is SEHNR and CDR2 is FQNEAQ (reference sequence). This CDR3 comprises 14 residues. V shed 2 bases and J shed 6 bases, with 10 bases lying between them. CDR3 sequence (DNA): TGTGCCAGCAGCTTACTGGCAGGGGCCGGGGAGCTGTTTTTT. It codes for CASSLLAGAGELFF.

As concerns this clone: At the DNA level, this CDR3 is encoded by other sequences in the same sample as well. The chain uses TRBV28 and TRBJ2-7, with 9 bases matching TRBD1. CDR1 is MDHEN, CDR2 SYDVKM, per germline. V shed 4 bases, J shed 3 bases, and the junction held 7 bases outside the gene matches. This CDR3 spans 15 amino acids. CDR3 sequence reads: CASSSPGQGDYEQYF. DNA for the CDR3: TGTGCCAGCAGTTCCCCGGGACAGGGAGACTACGAGCAGTACTTC.

V is TRBV5-1 and J is TRBJ1-1; 11 nucleotides agree with TRBD1. CDR3 length: 14 residues. Germline V gene lookup returns CDR1 SGHRS and CDR2 YFSETQ. The V and J ends lost 4 bases and 7 bases, in that order; junction bases with no gene match: 6. CDR3 in amino acids: CASSIRTGGNEAFF. CDR3 bases: TGCGCCAGCAGCATACGGACAGGGGGCAATGAAGCTTTCTTT.

This chain joins TRBV6-1 and TRBJ2-6; weak D call: TRBD1 (5 bases). The CDR3 is 18 amino acids. V gave up 1 base and J gave up 0 bases, with 13 bases separating them. CDR1 MNHNS and CDR2 SASEGT come from the germline V gene. Written as DNA, the CDR3 is TGTGCCAGCAGTGAAGAAGAGCCTAGGGGCTCTGGGGCCAACGTCCTGACTTTC. Protein: CASSEEEPRGSGANVLTF.

The gene calls are TRBV19 and TRBJ2-7; possibly TRBD2 for D (6 bases). With 3 bases removed from V and 3 bases from J, the gap between germline ends came to 15 bases. Germline CDR1 is LNHDA and CDR2 is SQIVND (reference sequence). There are 15 residues in the CDR3. The CDR3 sequence: CASSIVGDWRYEQYF. The CDR3 DNA follows: TGTGCCAGTAGTATCGTAGGGGACTGGCGCTACGAGCAGTACTTC.

A remark on this clone: This specimen includes other DNA sequences encoding the same CDR3. This sequence joins TRBV19 and TRBJ2-2; tentative D call: TRBD1 (6 bases). Looked up from germline, CDR1 is LNHDA and CDR2 is SQIVND (reference sequence). This CDR3 has 14 amino acids. Between the trimmed V and J ends, which lost 5 bases and 2 bases, there was a span of 9 bases. The CDR3 spells CASSGTKNTGELFF. The CDR3 nucleotides read TGTGCCAGTAGTGGGACAAAAAACACCGGGGAGCTGTTTTTT.

The chain recombines TRBV7-2 with TRBJ2-7; maybe TRBD1 (7 bases). This CDR3 has 16 amino acids. V was shortened by 5 bases and J by 3 bases, with 20 bases between the two germline ends. In germline, CDR1 is SGHTA, CDR2 FQGNSA. CDR3 in amino acids: CASSQRGAGGHYEQYF. The CDR3 region has the DNA TGTGCCAGCAGCCAACGCGGGGCAGGGGGACACTACGAGCAGTACTTC.

The V call is TRBV6-1, the J call TRBJ2-1, with unresolved D. The CDR3 runs 13 residues. Trimming pared 2 bases from V and 9 bases from J, leaving 11 bases between. Germline assignment: CDR1 MNHNS and CDR2 SASEGT. CDR3 in DNA: TGTGCCAGCAGTGAACGGATTTCCTCTGAGCAGTTCTTC. Translated: CASSERISSEQFF.

This sequence joins TRBV30 and TRBJ2-1, with D perhaps being TRBD1 or TRBD2 (5 bases each). This CDR3 is 14 amino acids long. Germline CDR1 and CDR2: GTSNPN and SVGIG (reference sequence). With 7 bases removed from V and 9 bases from J, the gap between germline ends came to 22 bases. The CDR3: CASTGPASVGEQFF. In nucleotides, the CDR3 is TGTGCCTCCACGGGACCCGCTTCGGTAGGTGAGCAGTTCTTC. Full variable domain (remainder filled in from reference TRBV30 and TRBJ2-1): SQTIHQWPATLVQPVGSPLSLECTVEGTSNPNLYWYRQAAGRGLQLLFYSVGIGQISSEVPQNLSASRPQDRQFILSSKKLLLSDSGFYLCASTGPASVGEQFFGPGTRLTVL.